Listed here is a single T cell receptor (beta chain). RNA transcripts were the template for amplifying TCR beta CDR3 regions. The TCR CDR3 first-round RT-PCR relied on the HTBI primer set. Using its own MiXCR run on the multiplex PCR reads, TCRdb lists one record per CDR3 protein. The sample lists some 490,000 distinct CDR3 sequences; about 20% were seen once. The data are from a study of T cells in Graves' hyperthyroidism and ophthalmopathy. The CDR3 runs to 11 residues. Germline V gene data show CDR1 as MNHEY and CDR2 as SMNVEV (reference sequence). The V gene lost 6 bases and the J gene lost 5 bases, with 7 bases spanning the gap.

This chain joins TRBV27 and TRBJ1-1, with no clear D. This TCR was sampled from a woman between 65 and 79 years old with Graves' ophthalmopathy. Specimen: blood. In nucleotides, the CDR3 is TGTGCCAGCAGGGGTTATACTGAAGCTTTCTTT. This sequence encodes CASRGYTEAFF.